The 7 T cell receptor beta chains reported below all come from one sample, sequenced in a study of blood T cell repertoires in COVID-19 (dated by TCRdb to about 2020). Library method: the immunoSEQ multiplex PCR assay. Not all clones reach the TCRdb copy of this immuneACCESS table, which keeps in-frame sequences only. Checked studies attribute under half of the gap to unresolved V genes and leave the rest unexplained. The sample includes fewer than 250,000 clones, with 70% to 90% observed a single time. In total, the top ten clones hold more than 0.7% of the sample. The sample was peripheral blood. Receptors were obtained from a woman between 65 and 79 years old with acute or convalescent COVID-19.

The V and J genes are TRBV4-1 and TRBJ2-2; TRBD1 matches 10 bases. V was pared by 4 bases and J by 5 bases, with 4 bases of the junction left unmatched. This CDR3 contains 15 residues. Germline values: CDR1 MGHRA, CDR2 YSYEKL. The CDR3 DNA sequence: TGCGCCAGCAGCCCCGGACAGGGGGGAACCGGGGAGCTGTTTTTT. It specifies CASSPGQGGTGELFF.

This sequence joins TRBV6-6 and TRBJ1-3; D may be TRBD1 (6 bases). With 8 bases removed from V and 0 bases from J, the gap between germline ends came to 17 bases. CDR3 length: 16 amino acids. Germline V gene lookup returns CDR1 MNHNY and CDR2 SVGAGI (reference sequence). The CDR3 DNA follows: TGTGCCAGCGAGTTAGGGCAGGGGCCCTCTGGAAACACCATATATTTT. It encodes CASELGQGPSGNTIYF.

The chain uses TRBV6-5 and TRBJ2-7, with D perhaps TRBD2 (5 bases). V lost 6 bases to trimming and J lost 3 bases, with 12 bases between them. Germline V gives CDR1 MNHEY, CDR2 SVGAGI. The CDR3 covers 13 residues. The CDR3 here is CASRRTADYEQYF. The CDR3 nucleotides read TGTGCCAGCAGAAGGACTGCTGACTACGAGCAGTACTTC.

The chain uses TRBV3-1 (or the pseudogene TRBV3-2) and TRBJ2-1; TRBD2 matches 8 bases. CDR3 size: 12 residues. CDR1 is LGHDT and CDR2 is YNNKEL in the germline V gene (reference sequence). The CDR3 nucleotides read TGTGGATTAAGCGGGAGAATCTATGAGCAGTTCTTC. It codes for CGLSGRIYEQFF.

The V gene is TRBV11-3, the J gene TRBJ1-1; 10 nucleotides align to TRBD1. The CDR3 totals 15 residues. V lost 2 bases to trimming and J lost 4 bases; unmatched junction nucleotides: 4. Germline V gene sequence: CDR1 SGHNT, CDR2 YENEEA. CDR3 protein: CASSLRDRGSTEAFF. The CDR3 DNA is TGTGCCAGCAGCTTACGGGACAGGGGTTCCACTGAAGCTTTCTTT.

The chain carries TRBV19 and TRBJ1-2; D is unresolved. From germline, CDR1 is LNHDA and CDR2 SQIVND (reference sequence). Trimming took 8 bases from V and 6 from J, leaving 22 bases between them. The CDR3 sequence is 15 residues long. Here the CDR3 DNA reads TGTGCCAGTCGAGGTGCGACTTTGCCGTTTCATGGCTACACCTTC. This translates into CASRGATLPFHGYTF.

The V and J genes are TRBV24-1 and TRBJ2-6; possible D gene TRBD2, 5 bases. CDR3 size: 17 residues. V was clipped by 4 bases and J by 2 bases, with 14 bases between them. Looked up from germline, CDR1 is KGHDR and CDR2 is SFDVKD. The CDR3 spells CATSDPGVGAGANVLTF. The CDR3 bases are TGTGCCACCAGTGACCCCGGGGTTGGTGCTGGGGCCAACGTCCTGACTTTC.